This is a list of T cell receptor beta chains from one sample in a study of T cells in Graves' hyperthyroidism and ophthalmopathy. From the multiplex PCR reads, TCRdb called clonotypes with MiXCR, one entry per CDR3 protein. The table lists approximately 300,000 distinct CDR3 sequences, about 15% of them singletons. The source material was blood. The receptors shown here come from a woman aged 55-69 years with Graves' ophthalmopathy. Each CDR3 is given with its conserved first and last residue. A D gene is named only where the DNA matches it firmly. Some rows have no size entry. The others give once, few or many, or a class for an expanded clone.

CDR3 DNA,CDR3 protein,clone size,J gene,D gene,V gene
TGTGCCAGCAGCCCCCCTAGCGGGGGCGTCAATCAGCCCCAGCATTTT,CASSPPSGGVNQPQHF,many,TRBJ1-5,-,TRBV7-2
TGTGCCAGTAGTATAGATGGACATGCAACCGGATATGGCACCATATATTTT,CASSIDGHATGYGTIYF,-,TRBJ1-3,-,TRBV19
TGTGCCAGCAGGGGGGGTAGAGGGGCTCCCTCAGGCGAGCAGTACTTC,CASRGGRGAPSGEQYF,many,TRBJ2-7,-,TRBV6-1
TGCGCCAGCAGCCAAGAGCCTGGACATACGAACACCGGGGAGCTGTTTTTT,CASSQEPGHTNTGELFF,-,TRBJ2-2,-,TRBV4-3
TGTGCCAGCAGCGTATTTTCCGGAGATGAGCAGTTCTTC,CASSVFSGDEQFF,-,TRBJ2-1,-,TRBV9
TGTGCCAGCAGCGTAGGAGGGACTAGCGGGGTCTATGAGCAGTTCTTC,CASSVGGTSGVYEQFF,-,TRBJ2-1,TRBD2,TRBV9
TGTGCCAGCAGCGTAGTCCAGCGGGGGTACAATGAGCAGTTCTTC,CASSVVQRGYNEQFF,-,TRBJ2-1,TRBD2,TRBV9
TGTGCCAGCAGCTTATCCGGGACAGGGACGAATGGCTACACCTTC,CASSLSGTGTNGYTF,many,TRBJ1-2,TRBD1,TRBV28
TGTGCCAGCAGCGCCTGGGGGGGCACCAATGAGCAGTTCTTC,CASSAWGGTNEQFF,many,TRBJ2-1,-,TRBV7-9
TGTGCCACCAGCAGAGGAGTGACCGGGGAGCTGTTTTTT,CATSRGVTGELFF,-,TRBJ2-2,-,TRBV15
TGTGCCAGCAGCGCGGGACAGGGGATCCCTGAAGCTTTCTTT,CASSAGQGIPEAFF,-,TRBJ1-1,TRBD1,TRBV5-6
TGTGCCGGACGACAGGATTACTATGGCTACACCTTC,CAGRQDYYGYTF,few,TRBJ1-2,-,TRBV6-1
TGTGCCAGCAGTCTGAACCCTACTAGCGGGAGCCGGGAGACCCAGTACTTC,CASSLNPTSGSRETQYF,many,TRBJ2-5,TRBD2,TRBV27
TGTGCCAGCAGTTTTAGCCCCCAATCTGGAAACACCATATATTTT,CASSFSPQSGNTIYF,few,TRBJ1-3,-,TRBV6-1
TGTGCCAGCAGTGTCGAACTAGCCAAAAACATTCAGTACTTC,CASSVELAKNIQYF,many,TRBJ2-4,-,TRBV2
TGTGCCAGCGGGGCCGAGAACACCGGGGAGCTGTTTTTT,CASGAENTGELFF,many,TRBJ2-2,-,TRBV2
TGTGCCAGCAGTTACTCATTAATAGCGGGAGTGCTTAATGAGCAGTTCTTC,CASSYSLIAGVLNEQFF,many,TRBJ2-1,TRBD2,TRBV6-2/TRBV6-3
TGTGCCAGCAGAGAATTAAGTGGCTCCTACAATGAGCAGTTCTTC,CASRELSGSYNEQFF,few,TRBJ2-1,-,TRBV27
TGTGCCAGCAGCTCGGGACAGGGGGTACCAGATACGCAGTATTTT,CASSSGQGVPDTQYF,-,TRBJ2-3,TRBD1,TRBV5-4
TGTGCCAGCAGCACAGGGGGTATAGGAAACACCATATATTTT,CASSTGGIGNTIYF,many,TRBJ1-3,TRBD1,TRBV6-1
TGCAGTGCTAGAGGAGGGGACAGGGGTTACAATGAGCAGTTCTTC,CSARGGDRGYNEQFF,many,TRBJ2-1,TRBD1,TRBV20-1
TGCAGTGCTAGACAGGGTGGGGTGGATGAGCAGTTCTTC,CSARQGGVDEQFF,-,TRBJ2-1,-,TRBV20-1
TGCGCCAGCAGCCCGACTGCTAACTATGGCTACACCTTC,CASSPTANYGYTF,many,TRBJ1-2,-,TRBV5-1
TGCGCCAGCAGCTTCTACGGGACAGGGAGCACAGATACGCAGTATTTT,CASSFYGTGSTDTQYF,many,TRBJ2-3,TRBD1,TRBV5-1
TGCAGTGCTAGAGATCCGGGACAGGGCAGCAATCAGCCCCAGCATTTT,CSARDPGQGSNQPQHF,-,TRBJ1-5,TRBD1,TRBV20-1
TGTGCTAGTGGTTTAGGAGGAGGGGAGACCCAGTACTTC,CASGLGGGETQYF,few,TRBJ2-5,-,TRBV12-5
TGTGCCACCAGCGGGAGACTAGCGGGGTTCCCCCAAGAGACCCAGTACTTC,CATSGRLAGFPQETQYF,many,TRBJ2-5,TRBD2,TRBV15
TGCGCCAGCAGCTTGGTGGCAGGGGAGGGCACAGATACGCAGTATTTT,CASSLVAGEGTDTQYF,-,TRBJ2-3,-,TRBV5-1
TGCGCCAGCAGCCGTCTCGACTCAACCTACGAGCAGTACTTC,CASSRLDSTYEQYF,once,TRBJ2-7,-,TRBV5-1
TGTGCCAGCAGTTCCGAGATGTACGAGCAGTACTTC,CASSSEMYEQYF,many,TRBJ2-7,-,TRBV28
TGTGCCAGCAGTGAGGCGGGGACAGGGCGGAATGAGCAGTTCTTC,CASSEAGTGRNEQFF,many,TRBJ2-1,TRBD1,TRBV6-1
TGTGCCTGCAGTGGGGGAGGCCACGAGCAGTACTTC,CACSGGGHEQYF,many,TRBJ2-7,-,TRBV3-1
TGTGCCAGCAGCGTAGCCGGCGGTAGCGGGAGAGAGACCCAGTACTTC,CASSVAGGSGRETQYF,-,TRBJ2-5,TRBD2,TRBV9
TGTGCCAGCAGCTTGCCGGGTTTGGATCAGCCCCAGCATTTT,CASSLPGLDQPQHF,many,TRBJ1-5,-,TRBV5-8
TGCAGTGCTAGGAAGGGGTCCACTAATGAAAAACTGTTTTTT,CSARKGSTNEKLFF,few,TRBJ1-4,-,TRBV20-1
TGTGCCAGCAGCTTGCCAGGCGCCGGGACTAATGAAAAACTGTTTTTT,CASSLPGAGTNEKLFF,many,TRBJ1-4,-,TRBV5-8
TGTGCCAGCAGTGAGTGGGACCAGCCCCAGCATTTT,CASSEWDQPQHF,few,TRBJ1-5,-,TRBV6-1
TGTGCCAGCAGTCAACTTAGGGACAGGGGAACTGAAGCTTTCTTT,CASSQLRDRGTEAFF,many,TRBJ1-1,TRBD1,TRBV2
TGCAGTGCTAGAGTGGGGGGCGGGGGGGCCCCAGATACGCAGTATTTT,CSARVGGGGAPDTQYF,-,TRBJ2-3,TRBD2,TRBV20-1
TGTGCCAGCAGCCCAGGGGGGGTCAAAAACATTCAGTACTTC,CASSPGGVKNIQYF,few,TRBJ2-4,-,TRBV11-2
TGTGCCAGCAGCCCCTCCCTTTTCTACGAGCAGTACTTC,CASSPSLFYEQYF,many,TRBJ2-7,-,TRBV27
TGTGCCAGTAGAGAGACACAGGGTCTGAACACTGAAGCTTTCTTT,CASRETQGLNTEAFF,-,TRBJ1-1,-,TRBV19
TGTGCCAGCAGTTATCAGGGGGCGCTCTACGAGCAGTACTTC,CASSYQGALYEQYF,-,TRBJ2-7,TRBD1,TRBV27
TGCAGTGCTAGAGATTTAACTCAGCATGAAAAACTGTTTTTT,CSARDLTQHEKLFF,few,TRBJ1-4,-,TRBV20-1
TGTGCCAGCGGGAGACAGGGGTGGGCTGGGGCCAACGTCCTGACTTTC,CASGRQGWAGANVLTF,few,TRBJ2-6,TRBD1,TRBV6-1
TGTGCCAGCTCACCACCTCCGACTAGCGGGAACAATGAGCAGTTCTTC,CASSPPPTSGNNEQFF,many,TRBJ2-1,TRBD2,TRBV18
TGCAGCGTTGCGACTTCCGACACCTACGAGCAGTACTTC,CSVATSDTYEQYF,many,TRBJ2-7,-,TRBV29-1
TGTGCCAGCAGCTTACTACCCAGGGGCCTTAAAGAGACCCAGTACTTC,CASSLLPRGLKETQYF,many,TRBJ2-5,-,TRBV7-2
TGTGCCATCGGACAGCCTGAGGGCTACACCTTC,CAIGQPEGYTF,-,TRBJ1-2,-,TRBV10-3
TGTGCCAGCAGCTCCTTAGGGTCCCCGCGAACAGATACGCAGTATTTT,CASSSLGSPRTDTQYF,many,TRBJ2-3,-,TRBV7-9
TGTGCCAGCAGCCCGTACACGCTTCCTGAGCCCCAGCATTTT,CASSPYTLPEPQHF,-,TRBJ1-5,-,TRBV6-1
TGTGCCAGCAGCCCAGGGGGCGGTGGAAACACCATATATTTT,CASSPGGGGNTIYF,-,TRBJ1-3,TRBD1,TRBV7-9
TGTGCCAGCACCCGCTCTCGTCCGGCCATACCCAATTCACCCCTCCACTTT,CASTRSRPAIPNSPLHF,-,TRBJ1-6,-,TRBV27
TGTGCCAGCAGCCCCCTGGGCGGGAGGGTAAATGAGCAGTTCTTC,CASSPLGGRVNEQFF,few,TRBJ2-1,TRBD2,TRBV7-3
TGTGCCAGCAGCCATTTGGGAGGACGGAACACTGAAGCTTTCTTT,CASSHLGGRNTEAFF,many,TRBJ1-1,-,TRBV4-2